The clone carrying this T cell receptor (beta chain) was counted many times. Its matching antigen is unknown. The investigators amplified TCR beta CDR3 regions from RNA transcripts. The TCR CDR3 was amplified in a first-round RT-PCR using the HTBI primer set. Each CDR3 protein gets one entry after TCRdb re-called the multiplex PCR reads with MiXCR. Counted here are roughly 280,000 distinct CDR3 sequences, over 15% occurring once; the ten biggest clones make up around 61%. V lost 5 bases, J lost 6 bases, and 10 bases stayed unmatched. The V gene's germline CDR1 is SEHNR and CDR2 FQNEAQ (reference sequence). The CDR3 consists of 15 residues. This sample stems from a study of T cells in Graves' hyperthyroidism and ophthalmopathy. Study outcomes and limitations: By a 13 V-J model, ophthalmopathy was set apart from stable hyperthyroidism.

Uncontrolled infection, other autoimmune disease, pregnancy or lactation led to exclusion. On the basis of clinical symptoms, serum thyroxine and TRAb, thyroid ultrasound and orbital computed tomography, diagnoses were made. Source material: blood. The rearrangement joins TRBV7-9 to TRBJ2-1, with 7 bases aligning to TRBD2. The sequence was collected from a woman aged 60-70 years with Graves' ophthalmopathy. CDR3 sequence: CASSTPPQRGNEQFF. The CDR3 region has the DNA TGTGCCAGCAGCACCCCCCCCCAGCGGGGCAATGAGCAGTTCTTC.